This T cell receptor (beta chain) appears in the sequencing data of a study of OX40 agonist ivuxolimab in advanced cancers. Study outcomes and limitations: Compared with CD4+, CD8+ T cells on average had more expanded clones. Some of the lowest clonal expansion was seen in partial responders at 0.1-3.0 mg/kg.

V gave up 2 bases and J gave up 1 base, with 5 bases separating them. Germline V lookup: CDR1 MNHEY, CDR2 SVGAGI. CDR3 length equals 13 residues. Data came from immunoSEQ multiplex PCR; TCRdb stores just in-frame clones and leaves some out. This sample has more than 25,000 clones, with around 88% found just once. Blood specimens came from baseline, cycle 4 day 1, and cycle 7 day 1. This clone was observed a few times. Its antigen is not known. This chain links TRBV6-5 with TRBJ1-1, with D possibly TRBD1 on 5 matching bases. The material sequenced was CD4+ or CD8+ T cells sorted from blood, taken in a trial of the OX40 agonist ivuxolimab. The source is an adult with an advanced solid tumor such as melanoma, head and neck, liver or kidney cancer. CDR3 protein: CASSYGGNTEAFF. The CDR3 bases are TGTGCCAGCAGTTACGGGGGGAACACTGAAGCTTTCTTT.